Listed below are T cell receptor beta chains from one sample, sequenced in a study of monozygotic twins with inflammatory bowel disease. TCRdb reanalyzed the 5' RACE reads and collapses them to one entry per CDR3 protein, without DNA. Its clone listing holds under 150,000 distinct CDR3 sequences. The sequencing sample was made of blood. These receptors all come from a human donor with ulcerative colitis or Crohn's disease, or a healthy co-twin of an affected twin (not recorded which). Each CDR3 is given with its conserved first and last residue.

J gene: TRBJ2-3
V gene: TRBV13
CDR3 protein: CASSTTGTSGSTDTQYF

J gene: TRBJ1-1
V gene: TRBV6-4
CDR3 protein: CASSDGYREAFF

J gene: TRBJ2-3
V gene: TRBV5-1
CDR3 protein: CASSPARGQGYTDTQYF

J gene: TRBJ2-4
V gene: TRBV5-1
CDR3 protein: CASSLTRSPIQYF

J gene: TRBJ2-5
V gene: TRBV7-2
CDR3 protein: CASSLDRIQETQYF

J gene: TRBJ2-2
V gene: TRBV7-6
CDR3 protein: CASRTDRNTGELFF

J gene: TRBJ2-3
V gene: TRBV4-1
CDR3 protein: CASSLRLAGGGTDTQYF

J gene: TRBJ1-3
V gene: TRBV20-1
CDR3 protein: CSARGPGFSGNTIYF

J gene: TRBJ2-2
V gene: TRBV4-2
CDR3 protein: CASSRRQRSNTGELFF

J gene: TRBJ1-5
V gene: TRBV6-1
CDR3 protein: CASDQGAPRGQPQHF

J gene: TRBJ2-3
V gene: TRBV6-5
CDR3 protein: CASSYSTRTGPDTQYF

J gene: TRBJ2-1
V gene: TRBV27
CDR3 protein: CASSFEGPYYNEQFF

J gene: TRBJ1-5
V gene: TRBV7-2
CDR3 protein: CASSPGTGNNQPQHF

J gene: TRBJ2-3
V gene: TRBV7-2
CDR3 protein: CASSQYRDWDTQYF

J gene: TRBJ2-4
V gene: TRBV20-1
CDR3 protein: CSARVGQAKNIQYF

J gene: TRBJ1-4
V gene: TRBV18
CDR3 protein: CASSPYNRDSEKLFF

J gene: TRBJ2-7
V gene: TRBV16
CDR3 protein: CASSHGTSEQYF

J gene: TRBJ1-1
V gene: TRBV19
CDR3 protein: CASSMRNTEAFF

J gene: TRBJ2-1
V gene: TRBV9
CDR3 protein: CASSVQGGERFF

J gene: TRBJ2-3
V gene: TRBV20-1
CDR3 protein: CSARVLAGVGDTQYF

J gene: TRBJ2-7
V gene: TRBV6-1
CDR3 protein: CASSQPLAPYEQYF

J gene: TRBJ2-7
V gene: TRBV4-3
CDR3 protein: CASSQDSGGAYEQYF

J gene: TRBJ2-7
V gene: TRBV6-1
CDR3 protein: CASSKGQGTKSRFFSYEQYF

J gene: TRBJ1-2
V gene: TRBV5-1
CDR3 protein: CASSLGGDYGYTF

J gene: TRBJ2-1
V gene: TRBV9
CDR3 protein: CASSVGLSEGNEQFF

J gene: TRBJ1-1
V gene: TRBV19
CDR3 protein: CASRWGTPNTEAFF

J gene: TRBJ1-4
V gene: TRBV5-1
CDR3 protein: CASSLRDANEKLFF

J gene: TRBJ1-5
V gene: TRBV20-1
CDR3 protein: CSARWGNQPQHF

J gene: TRBJ2-3
V gene: TRBV6-5
CDR3 protein: CASSYTKSTDTQYF

J gene: TRBJ2-4
V gene: TRBV2
CDR3 protein: CASTPALGQGARGDKNIQYF

J gene: TRBJ1-6
V gene: TRBV5-5
CDR3 protein: CASSSGTGGNSPLHF

J gene: TRBJ2-7
V gene: TRBV7-9
CDR3 protein: CASSSRLAGMVYEQYF

J gene: TRBJ2-1
V gene: TRBV11-3
CDR3 protein: CASSLEGQGSYNEQFF

J gene: TRBJ2-6
V gene: TRBV5-1
CDR3 protein: CASSEGTGEGANVLTF

J gene: TRBJ2-7
V gene: TRBV18
CDR3 protein: CASSEWGTSSYEQYF

J gene: TRBJ2-7
V gene: TRBV6-1
CDR3 protein: CASTPGTTTYEQYF

J gene: TRBJ1-5
V gene: TRBV7-2
CDR3 protein: CASSRRQGLNQPQHF

J gene: TRBJ1-5
V gene: TRBV20-1
CDR3 protein: CSASPSLGQGINQPQHF

J gene: TRBJ1-2
V gene: TRBV6-4
CDR3 protein: CASSDASRGLLPSNYGYTF

J gene: TRBJ2-2
V gene: TRBV5-1
CDR3 protein: CATRGYGELFF

J gene: TRBJ2-1
V gene: TRBV15
CDR3 protein: CATSRDPQGVLGGQFF

J gene: TRBJ2-5
V gene: TRBV7-9
CDR3 protein: CASSLEHLTQYF

J gene: TRBJ2-1
V gene: TRBV11-2
CDR3 protein: CASSWAGGQRSYNEQFF

J gene: TRBJ2-7
V gene: TRBV20-1
CDR3 protein: CSARGQVAYEQYF

J gene: TRBJ2-7
V gene: TRBV5-1
CDR3 protein: CASSLASTGTGVYEQYF

J gene: TRBJ2-3
V gene: TRBV5-1
CDR3 protein: CASLGLGGDTQYF

J gene: TRBJ2-7
V gene: TRBV5-6
CDR3 protein: CASSFSPRQGQYF

J gene: TRBJ2-1
V gene: TRBV5-5
CDR3 protein: CASSLDALGQFF

J gene: TRBJ1-4
V gene: TRBV4-2
CDR3 protein: CASSPDTSTNEKLFF

J gene: TRBJ1-3
V gene: TRBV6-1
CDR3 protein: CASSEDRGLVRSGNTIYF

J gene: TRBJ2-3
V gene: TRBV6-1
CDR3 protein: CASRVTSGDTDTQYF

J gene: TRBJ1-5
V gene: TRBV7-2
CDR3 protein: CAIGGRTSNQPQHF

J gene: TRBJ2-1
V gene: TRBV12-3/TRBV12-4
CDR3 protein: CASSTKGTSGGPSEQFF